Listed here is a single T cell receptor beta chain. The target antigen is unknown. This entry belongs to a study of tumor-infiltrating lymphocytes in localized non-small cell lung cancer. The method was immunoSEQ multiplex PCR; TCRdb's version includes in-frame clones alone and lacks a portion of them. Among about 12,000 clones listed, 65% to 85% were seen once. Whole-study results and caveats: No T-cell fraction difference was seen between IM1 and IM2 tumors. Recurrence-free survival showed no association with tumor T-cell fraction. Not all patients were TCR sequenced, owing to tissue quantity.

This receptor was obtained from a human donor with non-small cell lung cancer. Sequenced sample: lung tumor tissue.

The CDR3 protein is CASQDTTLSYEQYF. CDR3 DNA: TGTGCCTCTCAGGACACAACCCTTTCCTACGAGCAGTACTTC. The chain combines TRBV19 with TRBJ2-7; TRBD1 is a possible D gene (5 bases). The length of the CDR3 is 14 residues. The germline V gene has CDR1 LNHDA and CDR2 SQIVND (reference sequence). V gave up 11 bases and J gave up 1 base, with 18 bases separating them.